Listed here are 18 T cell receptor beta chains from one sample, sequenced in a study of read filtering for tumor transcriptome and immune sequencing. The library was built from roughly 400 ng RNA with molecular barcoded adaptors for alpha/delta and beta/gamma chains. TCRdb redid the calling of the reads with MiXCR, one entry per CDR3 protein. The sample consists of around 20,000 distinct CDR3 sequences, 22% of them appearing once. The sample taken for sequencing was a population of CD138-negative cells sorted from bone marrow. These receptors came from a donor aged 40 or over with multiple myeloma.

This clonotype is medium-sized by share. CDR3: CASSLSPAGGSEQYF. CDR3 sequence (DNA): TGTGCCAGCAGCTTATCCCCAGCGGGAGGATCCGAGCAGTACTTC. The chain has TRBV7-3 and TRBJ2-7; TRBD2 matches at 9 bases. V was clipped by 2 bases and J by 6 bases; unmatched bases: 8. The CDR3 totals 15 residues. Germline V gene lookup returns CDR1 SGHTA and CDR2 FQGTGA.

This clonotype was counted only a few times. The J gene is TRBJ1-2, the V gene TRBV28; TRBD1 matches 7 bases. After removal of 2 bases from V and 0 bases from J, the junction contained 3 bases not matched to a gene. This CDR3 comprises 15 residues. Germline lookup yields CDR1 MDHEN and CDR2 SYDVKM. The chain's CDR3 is CASSLEGAANYGYTF. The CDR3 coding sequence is TGTGCCAGCAGTTTAGAGGGGGCAGCTAACTATGGCTACACCTTC.

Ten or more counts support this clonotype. The CDR3 DNA reads as TGTGCCAGCAGCTACGGGCCCAAGAGACATACCGGGGAGCTGTTTTTT. Translation gives CASSYGPKRHTGELFF. This rearrangement joins TRBV11-2 to TRBJ2-2; D is unresolved. The CDR3 contains 16 residues. Trimming shortened V by 4 bases and J by 5 bases, and 17 bases separated the two germline ends. The germline gives CDR1 SGHAT, CDR2 FQNNGV.

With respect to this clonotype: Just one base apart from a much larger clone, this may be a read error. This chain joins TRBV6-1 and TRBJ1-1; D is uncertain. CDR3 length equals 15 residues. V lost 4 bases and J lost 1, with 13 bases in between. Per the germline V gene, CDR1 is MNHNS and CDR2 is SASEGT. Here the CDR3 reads CASSGQITPNTEAFF. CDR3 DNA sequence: TGTGCCAGCAGTGGACAAATAACACCGAACACTGAAGCTTTCTTT.

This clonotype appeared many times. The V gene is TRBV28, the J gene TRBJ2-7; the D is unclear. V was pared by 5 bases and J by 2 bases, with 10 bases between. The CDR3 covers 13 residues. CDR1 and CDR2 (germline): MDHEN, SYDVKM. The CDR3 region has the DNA TGTGCCAGCAGTGGTGGAAATCCCTACGAGCAGTACTTC. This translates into CASSGGNPYEQYF.

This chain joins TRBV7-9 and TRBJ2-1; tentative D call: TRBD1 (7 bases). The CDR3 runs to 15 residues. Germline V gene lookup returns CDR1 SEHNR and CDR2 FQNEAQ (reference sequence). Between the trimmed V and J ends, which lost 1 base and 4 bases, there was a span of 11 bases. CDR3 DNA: TGTGCCAGCAGCTTAGGGTCAGGGGGGTACAATGAGCAGTTCTTC. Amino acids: CASSLGSGGYNEQFF.

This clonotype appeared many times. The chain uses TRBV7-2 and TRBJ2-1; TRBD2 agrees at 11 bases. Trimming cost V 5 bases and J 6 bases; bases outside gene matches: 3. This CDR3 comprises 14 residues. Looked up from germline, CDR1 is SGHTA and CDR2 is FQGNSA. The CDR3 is CASSTSGGPNEQFF. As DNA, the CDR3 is TGTGCCAGCAGCACTAGCGGGGGACCCAATGAGCAGTTCTTC.

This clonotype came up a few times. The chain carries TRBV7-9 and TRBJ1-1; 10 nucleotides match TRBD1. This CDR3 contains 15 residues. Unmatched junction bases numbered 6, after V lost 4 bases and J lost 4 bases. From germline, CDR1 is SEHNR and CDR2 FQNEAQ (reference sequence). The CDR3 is CASSSGQGDGTEAFF. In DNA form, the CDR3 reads TGTGCCAGCAGCTCCGGACAGGGGGACGGCACTGAAGCTTTCTTT.

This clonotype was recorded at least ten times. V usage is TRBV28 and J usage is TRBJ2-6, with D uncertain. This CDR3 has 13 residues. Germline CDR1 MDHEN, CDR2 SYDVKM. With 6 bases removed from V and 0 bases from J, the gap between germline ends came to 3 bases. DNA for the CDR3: TGTGCCAGCAGCTTCTCTGGGGCCAACGTCCTGACTTTC. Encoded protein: CASSFSGANVLTF.

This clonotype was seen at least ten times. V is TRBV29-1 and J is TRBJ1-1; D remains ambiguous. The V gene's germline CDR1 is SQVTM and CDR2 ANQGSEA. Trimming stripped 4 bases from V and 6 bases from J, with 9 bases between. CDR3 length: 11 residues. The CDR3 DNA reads TGCAGCGTTGCGCTCGGACCTGAAGCTTTCTTT. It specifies CSVALGPEAFF.

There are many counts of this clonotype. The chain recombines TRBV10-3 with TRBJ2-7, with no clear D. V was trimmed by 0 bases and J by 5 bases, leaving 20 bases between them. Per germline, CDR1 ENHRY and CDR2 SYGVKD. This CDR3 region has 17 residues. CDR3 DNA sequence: TGTGCCATCAGTGAGTCGAGGAGCCTTTCGGGTACTGACGAGCAGTACTTC. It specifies CAISESRSLSGTDEQYF.

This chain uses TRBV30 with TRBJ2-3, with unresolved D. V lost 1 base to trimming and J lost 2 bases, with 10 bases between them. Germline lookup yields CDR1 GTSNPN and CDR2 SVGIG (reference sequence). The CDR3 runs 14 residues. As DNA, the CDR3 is TGTGCCTGGAGTGATACCAGTCTCACAGATACGCAGTATTTT. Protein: CAWSDTSLTDTQYF.

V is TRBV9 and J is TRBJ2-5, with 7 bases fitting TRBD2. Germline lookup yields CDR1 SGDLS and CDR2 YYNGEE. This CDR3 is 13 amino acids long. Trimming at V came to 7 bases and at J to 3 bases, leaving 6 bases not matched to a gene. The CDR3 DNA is TGTGCCAGCGGGCCTCGGGGGGAAGAGACCCAGTACTTC. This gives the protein CASGPRGEETQYF.

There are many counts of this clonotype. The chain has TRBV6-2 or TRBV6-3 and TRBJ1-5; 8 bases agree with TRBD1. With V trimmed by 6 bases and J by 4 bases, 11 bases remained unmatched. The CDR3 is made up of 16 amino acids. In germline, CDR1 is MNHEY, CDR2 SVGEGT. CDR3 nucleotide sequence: TGTGCCAGCAGGATGTCCACCCAGGGGGCGAATCAGCCCCAGCATTTT. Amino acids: CASRMSTQGANQPQHF.

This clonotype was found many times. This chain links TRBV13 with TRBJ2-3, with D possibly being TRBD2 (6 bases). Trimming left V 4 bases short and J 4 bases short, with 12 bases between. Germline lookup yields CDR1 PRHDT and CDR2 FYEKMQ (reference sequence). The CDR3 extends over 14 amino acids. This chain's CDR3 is CASSWGTLSDTQYF. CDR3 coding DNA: TGTGCCAGCAGCTGGGGGACTCTCTCAGATACGCAGTATTTT.

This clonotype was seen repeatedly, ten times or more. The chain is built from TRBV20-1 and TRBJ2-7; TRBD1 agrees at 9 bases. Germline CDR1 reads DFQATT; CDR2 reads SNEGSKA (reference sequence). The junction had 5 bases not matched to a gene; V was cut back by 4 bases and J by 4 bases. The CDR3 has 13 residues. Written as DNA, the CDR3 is TGCAGTGCTACCGGGACAGGGTCGTACGAGCAGTACTTC. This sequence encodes CSATGTGSYEQYF.

The CDR3 here is CASSSGQIGYEQYF. Written as DNA, the CDR3 is TGTGCCAGCAGCTCGGGGCAGATCGGATACGAGCAGTACTTC. The J gene is TRBJ2-7, the V gene TRBV7-6; D tentatively reads TRBD1 or TRBD2 (5 bases each). V was trimmed by 4 bases and J by 4 bases, leaving 14 bases between them. Germline V gene lookup returns CDR1 SGHVS and CDR2 FNYEAQ. This CDR3 region has 14 residues. The full variable domain, with the rest looked up from reference TRBV7-6 and TRBJ2-7, is GAGVSQSPRYKVTKRGQDVALRCDPISGHVSLYWYRQALGQGPEFLTYFNYEAQQDKSGLPNDRFSAERPEGSISTLTIQRTEQRDSAMYRCASSSGQIGYEQYFGPGTRLTVT.

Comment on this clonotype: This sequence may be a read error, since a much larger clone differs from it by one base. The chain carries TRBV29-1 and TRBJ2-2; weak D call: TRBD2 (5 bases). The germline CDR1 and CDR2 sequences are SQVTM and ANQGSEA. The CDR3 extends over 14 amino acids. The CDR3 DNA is TGCAGCGTTGAAGGAAAGCCGAACACCGGGGAGCTGTCTTTT. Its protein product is CSVEGKPNTGELSF.